This T cell receptor beta chain was sequenced for a study of response to subunit inactivated influenza vaccine. TCRdb re-called the RT-PCR reads with MiXCR, one entry per CDR3 protein. The profile shows over 750,000 distinct CDR3 sequences, less than 25% of them singletons. The CDR3 is made up of 13 amino acids. The V end was cut by 4 bases, the J end by 4 bases, with 11 bases between. CDR1 SQVTM and CDR2 ANQGSEA come from the germline V gene. The chain couples TRBV29-1 to TRBJ2-1; TRBD2 is a possible D gene (6 bases). The sequences come from PBMCs from blood, collected about 5 days after vaccination. The clonotype was recovered from a man in his fifties or sixties who received an inactivated influenza vaccine. DNA for the CDR3: TGCAGCGTTGGGGCAGGGAGGTACAATGAGCAGTTCTTC. Amino acid sequence: CSVGAGRYNEQFF.